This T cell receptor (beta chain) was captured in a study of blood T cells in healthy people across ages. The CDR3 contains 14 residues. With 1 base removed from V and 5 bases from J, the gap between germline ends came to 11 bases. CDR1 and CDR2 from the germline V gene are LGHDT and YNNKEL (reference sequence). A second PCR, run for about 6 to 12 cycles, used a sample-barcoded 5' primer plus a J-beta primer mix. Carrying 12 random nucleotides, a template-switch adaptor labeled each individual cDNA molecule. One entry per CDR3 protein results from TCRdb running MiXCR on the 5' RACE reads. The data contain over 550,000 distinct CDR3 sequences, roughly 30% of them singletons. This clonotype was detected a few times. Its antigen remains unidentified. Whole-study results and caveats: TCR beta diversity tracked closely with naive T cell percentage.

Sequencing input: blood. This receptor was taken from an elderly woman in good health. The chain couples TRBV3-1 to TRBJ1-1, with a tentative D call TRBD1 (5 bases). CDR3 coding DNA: TGTGCCAGCAGCCAAGGAGGGACCCCGACTGAAGCTTTCTTT. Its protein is CASSQGGTPTEAFF.